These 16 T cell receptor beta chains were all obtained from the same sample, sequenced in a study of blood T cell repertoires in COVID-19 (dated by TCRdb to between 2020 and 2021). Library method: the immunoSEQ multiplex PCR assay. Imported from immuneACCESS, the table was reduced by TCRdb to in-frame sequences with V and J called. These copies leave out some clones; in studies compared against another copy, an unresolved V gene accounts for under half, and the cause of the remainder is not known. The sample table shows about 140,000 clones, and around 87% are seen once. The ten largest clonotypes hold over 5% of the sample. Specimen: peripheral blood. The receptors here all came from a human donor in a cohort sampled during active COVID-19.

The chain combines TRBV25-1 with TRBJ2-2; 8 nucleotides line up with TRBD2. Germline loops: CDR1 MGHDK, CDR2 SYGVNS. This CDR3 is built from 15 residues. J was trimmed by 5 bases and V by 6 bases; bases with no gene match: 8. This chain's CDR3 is CASRRSGGLTGELFF. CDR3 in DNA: TGTGCCAGCAGAAGATCGGGAGGGTTAACCGGGGAGCTGTTTTTT.

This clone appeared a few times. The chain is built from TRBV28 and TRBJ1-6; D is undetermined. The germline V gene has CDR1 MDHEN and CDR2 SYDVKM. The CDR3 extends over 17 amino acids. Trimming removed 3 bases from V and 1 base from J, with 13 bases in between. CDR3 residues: CASSLEGLGSYNSPLHF. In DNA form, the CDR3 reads TGTGCCAGCAGTTTGGAGGGTCTGGGGTCCTATAATTCACCCCTCCACTTT.

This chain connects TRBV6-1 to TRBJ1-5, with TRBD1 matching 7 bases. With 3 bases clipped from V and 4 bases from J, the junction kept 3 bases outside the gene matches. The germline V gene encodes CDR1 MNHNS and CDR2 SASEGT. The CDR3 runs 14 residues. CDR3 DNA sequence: TGTGCCAGCAGTGAGGGACAGCGGAATCAGCCCCAGCATTTT. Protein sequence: CASSEGQRNQPQHF.

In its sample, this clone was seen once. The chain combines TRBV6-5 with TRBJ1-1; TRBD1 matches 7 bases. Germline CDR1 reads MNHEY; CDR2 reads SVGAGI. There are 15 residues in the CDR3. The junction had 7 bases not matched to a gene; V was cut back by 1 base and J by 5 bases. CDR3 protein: CASSYWTGGRTEAFF. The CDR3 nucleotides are TGTGCCAGCAGTTACTGGACAGGAGGGAGGACTGAAGCTTTCTTT.

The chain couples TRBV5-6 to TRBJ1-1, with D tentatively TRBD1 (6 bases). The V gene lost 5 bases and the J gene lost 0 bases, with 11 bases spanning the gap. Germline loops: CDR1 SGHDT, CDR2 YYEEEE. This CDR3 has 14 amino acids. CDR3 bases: TGTGCCAGCAGTATCTGGGGGCTGAACACTGAAGCTTTCTTT. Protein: CASSIWGLNTEAFF.

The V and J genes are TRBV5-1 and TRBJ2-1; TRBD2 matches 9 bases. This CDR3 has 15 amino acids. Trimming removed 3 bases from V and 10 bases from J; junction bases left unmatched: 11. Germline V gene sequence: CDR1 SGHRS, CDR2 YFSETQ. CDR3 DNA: TGCGCCAGCAGCTGGGGGCTAGCGGGGCCTCTCGAGCAGTTCTTC. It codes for CASSWGLAGPLEQFF.

CDR3 nucleotide sequence: TGTGCCAGCAGCTTCGGGACTCTAGATGAGCAGTTCTTC. It is translated as CASSFGTLDEQFF. V is TRBV7-2 and J is TRBJ2-1; perhaps TRBD2 as D (6 bases). V lost 3 bases to trimming and J lost 8 bases, with 11 bases between them. Germline V lookup: CDR1 SGHTA, CDR2 FQGNSA. The CDR3 sequence is 13 residues long.

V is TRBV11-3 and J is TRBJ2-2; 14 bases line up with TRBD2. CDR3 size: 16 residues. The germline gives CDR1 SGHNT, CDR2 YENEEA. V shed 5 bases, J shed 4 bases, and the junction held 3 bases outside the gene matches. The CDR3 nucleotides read TGTGCCAGCAGCAATGGACTAGCGGGAGGCACCGGGGAGCTGTTTTTT. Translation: CASSNGLAGGTGELFF.

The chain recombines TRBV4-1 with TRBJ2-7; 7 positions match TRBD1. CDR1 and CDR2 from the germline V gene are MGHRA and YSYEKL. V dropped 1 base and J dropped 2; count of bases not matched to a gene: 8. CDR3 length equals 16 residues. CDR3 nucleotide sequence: TGCGCCAGCAGCCAAGGAGACAGGGCTTCCACCTACGAGCAGTACTTC. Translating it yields CASSQGDRASTYEQYF.

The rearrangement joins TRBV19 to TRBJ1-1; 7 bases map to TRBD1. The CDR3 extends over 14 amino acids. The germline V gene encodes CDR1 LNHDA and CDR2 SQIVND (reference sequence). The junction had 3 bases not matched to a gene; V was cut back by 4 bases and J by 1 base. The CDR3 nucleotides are TGTGCCAGTAGTACCGGGACAGAGAACACTGAAGCTTTCTTT. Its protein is CASSTGTENTEAFF.

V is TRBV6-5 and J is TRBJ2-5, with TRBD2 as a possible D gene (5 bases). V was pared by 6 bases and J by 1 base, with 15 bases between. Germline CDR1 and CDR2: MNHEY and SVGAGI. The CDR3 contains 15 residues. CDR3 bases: TGTGCCAGCAGCCCCGTGAGGGCAGCCCAAGAGACCCAGTACTTC. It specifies CASSPVRAAQETQYF.

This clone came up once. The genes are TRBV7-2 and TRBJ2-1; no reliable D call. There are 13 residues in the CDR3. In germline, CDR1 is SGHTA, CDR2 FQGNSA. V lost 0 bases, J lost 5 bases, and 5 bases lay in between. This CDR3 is CASSLAGDNEQFF. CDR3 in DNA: TGTGCCAGCAGCTTAGCTGGAGACAATGAGCAGTTCTTC.

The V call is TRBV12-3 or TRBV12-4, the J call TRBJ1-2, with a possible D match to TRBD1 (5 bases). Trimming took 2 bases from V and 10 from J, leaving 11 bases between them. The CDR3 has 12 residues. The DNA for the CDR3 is TGTGCCAGCAGTTTATACAGGAATCACTACACCTTC. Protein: CASSLYRNHYTF.

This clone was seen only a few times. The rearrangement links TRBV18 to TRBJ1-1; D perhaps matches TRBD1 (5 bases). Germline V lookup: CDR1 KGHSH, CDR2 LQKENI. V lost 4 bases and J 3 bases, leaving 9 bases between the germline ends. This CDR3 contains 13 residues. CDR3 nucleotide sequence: TGTGCCAGCTCACTCGGCAGGGACACTGAAGCTTTCTTT. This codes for CASSLGRDTEAFF.

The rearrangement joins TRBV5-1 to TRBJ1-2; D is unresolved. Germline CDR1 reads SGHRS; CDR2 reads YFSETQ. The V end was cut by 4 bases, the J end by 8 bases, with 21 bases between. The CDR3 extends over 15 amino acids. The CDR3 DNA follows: TGCGCCAGCAGCCTCCGGACCCCCGGGGTTTACGGCTACACCTTC. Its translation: CASSLRTPGVYGYTF.

This CDR3 is CASTDPSAAGDTQYF. The CDR3 nucleotides read TGTGCCAGCACCGACCCCTCTGCGGCTGGAGATACGCAGTATTTT. The chain carries TRBV28 and TRBJ2-3; the D is unclear. CDR1 is MDHEN, CDR2 SYDVKM, per germline. Between the trimmed V and J ends, which lost 7 bases and 5 bases, there was a span of 19 bases. The CDR3 has 15 residues.